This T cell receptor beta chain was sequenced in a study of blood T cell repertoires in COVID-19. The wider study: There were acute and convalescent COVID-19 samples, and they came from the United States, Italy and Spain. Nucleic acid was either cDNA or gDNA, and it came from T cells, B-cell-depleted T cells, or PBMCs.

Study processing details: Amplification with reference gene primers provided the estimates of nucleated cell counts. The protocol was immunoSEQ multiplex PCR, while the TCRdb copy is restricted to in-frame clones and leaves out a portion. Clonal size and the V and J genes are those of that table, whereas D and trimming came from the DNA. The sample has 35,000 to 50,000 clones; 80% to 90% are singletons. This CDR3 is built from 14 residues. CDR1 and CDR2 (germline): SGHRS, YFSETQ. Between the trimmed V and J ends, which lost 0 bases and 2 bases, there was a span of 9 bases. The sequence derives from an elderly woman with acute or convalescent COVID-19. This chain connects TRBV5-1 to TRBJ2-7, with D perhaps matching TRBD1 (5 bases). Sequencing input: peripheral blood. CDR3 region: CASSLEGIPYEQYF. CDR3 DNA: TGCGCCAGCAGCTTGGAGGGGATCCCCTACGAGCAGTACTTC.